This T cell receptor (beta chain) is from a study of T cell responses to AZD1222 COVID-19 vaccine. General study results and limits: Two AZD1222 doses significantly raised spike-specific TCR breadth and depth over controls. CD4 TCRs covered the whole spike, strongest at regions 160-218 and 743-854. Clonal diversity was possibly underestimated, and white British individuals and females predominated among donors.

The protocol was immunoSEQ multiplex PCR, while the TCRdb copy is restricted to in-frame clones and leaves out a portion. Here the sample spans some 94,000 clones, more than 80% being singletons. Regarding this clone: Its matching antigen is unknown.

The CDR3 consists of 13 residues. Trimming pared 6 bases from V and 7 bases from J, leaving 15 bases between. The sample consisted of peripheral blood, taken on day 0 of AZD1222 vaccination. V and J are TRBV12-3 or TRBV12-4 and TRBJ1-2; D gene uncertain. The clonotype comes from an adult in good health. DNA for the CDR3: TGTGCCAGCAGCCCGGGTCTGGGTGGTGGCTACACCTTC. Translating it yields CASSPGLGGGYTF.